The 27 T cell receptor beta chains presented below share a single source sample, sequenced in a study of CD8+ T cells in alopecia areata. It was cDNA, reverse transcribed from extracted RNA, that served as the sequencing template. The data were produced by immunoSEQ multiplex PCR, yet TCRdb's version contains in-frame clones alone and is incomplete. The data show around 190,000 clones, roughly 56% seen once. Sequencing was carried out using CD8+ T cells sorted from blood. Every receptor here comes from a human donor in good health.

V gene TRBV29-1 combines with J gene TRBJ2-1, with D perhaps matching TRBD2 (6 bases). Germline assignment: CDR1 SQVTM and CDR2 ANQGSEA. Trimming took 2 bases from V and 7 from J, leaving 9 bases between them. The CDR3 totals 12 residues. The CDR3 sequence is CSVEILANEQFF. The DNA of the CDR3 is TGCAGCGTTGAAATACTAGCAAATGAGCAGTTCTTC.

As for this clone: This may be a read error: a much more frequent sequence differs by one nucleotide. Other DNA sequences in the sample encode the same CDR3. The rearrangement joins TRBV27 to TRBJ2-7, with D unresolved. Trimming left V 4 bases short and J 2 bases short, with 3 bases between. Germline V gene lookup returns CDR1 MNHEY and CDR2 SMNVEV (reference sequence). The CDR3 sequence is 11 residues long. CDR3 DNA sequence: TGTGCCAGCAGTTCCACCTACGAGCAGTACTTC. This encodes CASSSTYEQYF.

The rearrangement joins TRBV30 to TRBJ2-7; D remains ambiguous. Germline lookup yields CDR1 GTSNPN and CDR2 SVGIG (reference sequence). Trimming removed 2 bases at V and 1 base at J, with 9 bases between. The CDR3 runs 13 residues. DNA for the CDR3: TGTGCCTGGAGTCTCGGCCAGTCCTACGAGCAGTACTTC. Its protein product is CAWSLGQSYEQYF.

The chain is built from TRBV5-6 and TRBJ1-1; possible D gene TRBD1, 5 bases. V was shortened by 5 bases and J by 10 bases, with 15 bases between the two germline ends. This CDR3 comprises 12 residues. CDR1 and CDR2 (germline): SGHDT, YYEEEE. CDR3 sequence reads: CASRLGQAGAFF. The CDR3 DNA is TGTGCCAGCAGACTGGGGCAGGCAGGAGCTTTCTTT. The complete variable domain, with remaining parts taken from reference TRBV5-6 and TRBJ1-1, reads DAGVTQSPTHLIKTRGQQVTLRCSPKSGHDTVSWYQQALGQGPQFIFQYYEEEERQRGNFPDRFSGHQFPNYSSELNVNALLLGDSALYLCASRLGQAGAFFGQGTRLTVV.

V gene TRBV29-1 combines with J gene TRBJ2-3; unclear D gene. The ends were cut back, 7 bases at V and 2 bases at J, with 4 bases in the middle. Germline V gene lookup returns CDR1 SQVTM and CDR2 ANQGSEA. The CDR3 sequence is 10 residues long. CDR3 amino acids: CSGHTDTQYF. In nucleotides, the CDR3 is TGCAGCGGCCACACAGATACGCAGTATTTT.

Notes on this clone: One junction end disagrees with the germline gene, perhaps due to a read error. The gene calls are TRBV27 and TRBJ1-2; D remains ambiguous. The CDR3 sequence is 9 residues long. Per germline, CDR1 MNHEY and CDR2 SMNVEV (reference sequence). DNA for the CDR3: TGTGCCAGCTTCCCCGACGGCCTCTTC. It translates to CASFPDGLF.

In this sample, this clone turned up a few times. The J gene is TRBJ1-4, the V gene TRBV6-7, with 9 bases lining up with TRBD1. TRBV6-7 carries the ORF label, with uncertain function. The junction had 5 bases not matched to a gene; V was cut back by 4 bases and J by 5 bases. There are 15 residues in the CDR3. The CDR3 protein is CASSFMTGGNEKLFF. The CDR3 bases are TGTGCCAGCAGTTTTATGACAGGGGGAAATGAAAAACTGTTTTTT.

V is TRBV5-1 and J is TRBJ1-3; D not certain. With 1 base removed from V and 4 bases from J, the gap between germline ends came to 6 bases. The germline V gene encodes CDR1 SGHRS and CDR2 YFSETQ. CDR3 length equals 13 residues. The CDR3: CASSLRGGNTIYF. In DNA form, the CDR3 reads TGCGCCAGCAGCTTGCGAGGAGGAAACACCATATATTTT.

The chain is built from TRBV15 and TRBJ2-1; TRBD2 aligns across 10 bases. This CDR3 region has 16 residues. CDR1 LNHNV and CDR2 YYDKDF come from the germline V gene (reference sequence). V trimming: 3 bases; J trimming: 8 bases; junction bases outside the gene matches: 10. CDR3 sequence reads: CATSSRGAGGPYEQFF. The CDR3 DNA sequence: TGTGCCACCAGCAGCCGGGGAGCGGGGGGGCCGTATGAGCAGTTCTTC.

The chain links TRBV27 to TRBJ2-3; perhaps D is TRBD1 or TRBD2 (5 bases each). In germline, CDR1 is MNHEY, CDR2 SMNVEV (reference sequence). Trimming removed 5 bases from V and 0 bases from J, with 12 bases in between. The CDR3 runs to 15 residues. The CDR3 DNA follows: TGTGCCAGCAGTCTGGGACCACCTAGCACAGATACGCAGTATTTT. Translation: CASSLGPPSTDTQYF.

The chain links TRBV27 to TRBJ2-5, with D possibly matching TRBD2 (6 bases). Between the trimmed V and J ends, which lost 3 bases and 5 bases, there was a span of 13 bases. The germline V gene has CDR1 MNHEY and CDR2 SMNVEV (reference sequence). The CDR3 sequence is 14 residues long. The CDR3 bases are TGTGCCAGCAGTTTCGGGGGATTTCAGGAGACCCAGTACTTC. Protein sequence: CASSFGGFQETQYF.

The V and J genes are TRBV7-8 and TRBJ2-1; TRBD2 matches at 10 bases. From germline, CDR1 is SGHVS and CDR2 FQNEAQ. J was trimmed by 7 bases and V by 1 base; bases with no gene match: 4. The CDR3 has 15 residues. The CDR3 is CASSLGSSGGNEQFF. In nucleotides, the CDR3 is TGTGCCAGCAGCTTAGGGTCTAGCGGGGGAAATGAGCAGTTCTTC.

The chain uses TRBV29-1 and TRBJ2-3, with D possibly being TRBD2 (6 bases). CDR1 SQVTM and CDR2 ANQGSEA come from the germline V gene. The V end was cut by 1 base, the J end by 5 bases, with 16 bases between. The CDR3 loop spans 15 amino acids. CDR3 loop: CSVEGGLGGRDTQYF. The CDR3 DNA is TGCAGCGTTGAAGGGGGACTTGGAGGTAGAGATACGCAGTATTTT.

The CDR3 DNA sequence: TGTGCCAGCAGCTCTTCGGATCAGCCCCAGCATTTT. Amino acid sequence: CASSSSDQPQHF. V usage is TRBV7-9 and J usage is TRBJ1-5; D not resolved. Germline V gene data show CDR1 as SEHNR and CDR2 as FQNEAQ (reference sequence). This CDR3 contains 12 residues. V was shortened by 4 bases and J by 5 bases, with 6 bases between the two germline ends.

The chain carries TRBV27 and TRBJ2-1; 9 nucleotides align to TRBD2. CDR1 MNHEY and CDR2 SMNVEV come from the germline V gene (reference sequence). This CDR3 region has 15 residues. Germline trimming cut 5 bases from V and 4 bases from J; bases unmatched to any gene: 6. The CDR3 is CASSPLAGQYNEQFF. CDR3 DNA sequence: TGTGCCAGCAGTCCTCTAGCGGGGCAGTACAATGAGCAGTTCTTC.

The rearrangement joins TRBV30 to TRBJ2-1; 7 nucleotides agree with TRBD2. With 3 bases clipped from V and 9 bases from J, the junction kept 5 bases outside the gene matches. The germline V gene encodes CDR1 GTSNPN and CDR2 SVGIG (reference sequence). The CDR3 extends over 12 amino acids. CDR3 residues: CAWSRTGGEQFF. The CDR3, as DNA: TGTGCCTGGAGCCGTACGGGAGGTGAGCAGTTCTTC.

The chain couples TRBV7-9 to TRBJ2-7, with D uncertain. Germline CDR1 and CDR2: SEHNR and FQNEAQ (reference sequence). V lost 6 bases, J lost 2 bases, and 5 bases lay in between. The CDR3 is 11 residues long. DNA for the CDR3: TGTGCCAGCAGTGAAGCCTACGAGCAGTACTTC. It encodes CASSEAYEQYF.

This chain links TRBV2 with TRBJ2-7; D unclear. Germline V gene lookup returns CDR1 SNHLY and CDR2 FYNNEI. The V gene lost 8 bases and the J gene lost 3 bases, with 5 bases spanning the gap. This CDR3 has 10 amino acids. CDR3 in DNA: TGTGCCAGCGGAGTCTACGAGCAGTACTTC. Residues: CASGVYEQYF. The full variable domain, in which reference TRBV2 and TRBJ2-7 provide the parts outside the CDR3, is EPEVTQTPSHQVTQMGQEVILRCVPISNHLYFYWYRQILGQKVEFLVSFYNNEISEKSEIFDDQFSVERPDGSNFTLKIRSTKLEDSAMYFCASGVYEQYFGPGTRLTVT.

The chain recombines TRBV5-1 with TRBJ1-4; maybe TRBD1 (5 bases). V was clipped by 0 bases and J by 5 bases, with 8 bases between them. CDR1 and CDR2 (germline): SGHRS, YFSETQ. This CDR3 spans 14 amino acids. In DNA, the CDR3 is TGCGCCAGCAGCTTGGGGCGACAGAATGAAAAACTGTTTTTT. The encoded protein is CASSLGRQNEKLFF.

V gene TRBV7-2 combines with J gene TRBJ1-2, with 9 positions matching TRBD1. In germline, CDR1 is SGHTA, CDR2 FQGNSA. The V and J ends lost 0 bases and 5 bases, in that order; junction bases with no gene match: 10. The CDR3 is 17 residues long. The CDR3 bases are TGTGCCAGCAGCTTAGCTGGACAGGGGCGGTTGGTGTATGGCTACACCTTC. The encoded protein is CASSLAGQGRLVYGYTF. The whole variable domain, remainder taken from reference TRBV7-2 and TRBJ1-2, is GAGVSQSPSNKVTEKGKDVELRCDPISGHTALYWYRQSLGQGLEFLIYFQGNSAPDKSGLPSDRFSAERTGGSVSTLTIQRTQQEDSAVYLCASSLAGQGRLVYGYTFGSGTRLTVV.

In its sample, this clone was seen a few times. The genes are TRBV7-8 and TRBJ1-5, with 7 bases that match TRBD1. The CDR3 loop spans 14 amino acids. V dropped 4 bases and J dropped 2; count of bases not matched to a gene: 2. Germline CDR1 SGHVS, CDR2 FQNEAQ. The CDR3 DNA sequence: TGTGCCAGCAGCTCCGGGACAGGCAATCAGCCCCAGCATTTT. Translating gives CASSSGTGNQPQHF. Drawing the rest from reference TRBV7-8 and TRBJ1-5, the complete variable domain is GAGVSQSPRYKVAKRGQDVALRCDPISGHVSLFWYQQALGQGPEFLTYFQNEAQLDKSGLPSDRFFAERPEGSVSTLKIQRTQQEDSAVYLCASSSGTGNQPQHFGDGTRLSIL.

Only a few counts were recorded for this clone. J is TRBJ2-5 and V is TRBV10-3, with D perhaps matching TRBD1 (5 bases). CDR1 and CDR2 (germline): ENHRY, SYGVKD. The CDR3 totals 13 residues. Trimming stripped 8 bases from V and 4 bases from J, with 14 bases between. The CDR3 region has the DNA TGTGCCATCCGGGCAGGGCTGGGAGAGACCCAGTACTTC. It yields the protein CAIRAGLGETQYF.

The rearrangement uses TRBV19 and TRBJ1-1; D remains unclear. Per germline, CDR1 LNHDA and CDR2 SQIVND (reference sequence). The CDR3 spans 14 residues. V lost 7 bases and J 1 base, leaving 13 bases between the germline ends. CDR3 in DNA: TGTGCCAGTACCCCGAGGAAGGAGAACACTGAAGCTTTCTTT. Its protein product is CASTPRKENTEAFF.

The chain links TRBV6-1 to TRBJ2-7; perhaps TRBD2 as D (5 bases). V lost 10 bases and J lost 7, with 14 bases in between. CDR3 size: 11 residues. The germline CDR1 and CDR2 sequences are MNHNS and SASEGT. CDR3 in amino acids: CATLNPGEQYF. The CDR3 bases are TGTGCCACCCTGAATCCGGGGGAGCAGTACTTC.

The V gene is TRBV20-1, the J gene TRBJ2-7; unclear D gene. The CDR3 is 11 residues long. V lost 0 bases to trimming and J lost 6 bases, with 6 bases between them. The germline CDR1 and CDR2 sequences are DFQATT and SNEGSKA (reference sequence). The CDR3 reads CSARDPPEQYF. DNA for the CDR3: TGCAGTGCTAGAGATCCACCCGAGCAGTACTTC.

The chain is built from TRBV2 and TRBJ1-4, with D unresolved. CDR3 size: 16 residues. Trimming took off 7 bases at V and 0 bases at J, with 15 bases between the two ends. Germline assignment: CDR1 SNHLY and CDR2 FYNNEI. The DNA for the CDR3 is TGTGCCAGCACCGAGGAGGGCCTTGCAACTAATGAAAAACTGTTTTTT. The encoded protein is CASTEEGLATNEKLFF.

The rearrangement joins TRBV15 to TRBJ1-1; 10 bases line up with TRBD1. V was clipped by 3 bases and J by 1 base; unmatched bases: 11. This CDR3 region has 18 residues. Germline V gene sequence: CDR1 LNHNV, CDR2 YYDKDF (reference sequence). The CDR3 DNA is TGTGCCACCAGCAGTTCACCGGGACAGGGGAGCGAGAACACTGAAGCTTTCTTT. Encoded protein: CATSSSPGQGSENTEAFF.